Listed below are T cell receptor beta chains from one sample, sequenced in a study of siplizumab effects on memory and regulatory T cells. Clones were read by immunoSEQ multiplex PCR, and TCRdb kept only the in-frame ones, dropping some. Among 95,000 to 100,000 clones listed, approximately 91% were seen once. What was sequenced was non-Treg CD4+ T cells sorted from blood. These receptor sequences come from a human donor in good health. CDR3s include the opening cysteine and the closing phenylalanine or tryptophan. Each record gives: J gene, clone size, V gene, CDR3 protein. A clone size is listed for some rows: how often the clone was seen (once, few, many), or a class if it is expanded.

j_call: TRBJ2-7; clone_size: NA; v_call: TRBV2; cdr3_aa: CASTPGRLADTYEQYF
j_call: TRBJ1-1; clone_size: NA; v_call: TRBV5-1; cdr3_aa: CASSPGQGNTEAFF
j_call: TRBJ2-5; clone_size: NA; v_call: TRBV7-2; cdr3_aa: CASSFRRQETQYF
j_call: TRBJ2-2; clone_size: NA; v_call: TRBV7-2; cdr3_aa: CASSPVGGGQVGELFF
j_call: TRBJ2-7; clone_size: NA; v_call: TRBV18; cdr3_aa: CASSPPPGGSYEQYF
j_call: TRBJ1-1; clone_size: NA; v_call: TRBV19; cdr3_aa: CASSITGNTEAFF
j_call: TRBJ1-1; clone_size: NA; v_call: TRBV7-9; cdr3_aa: CASSLASRGRGGTEAFF
j_call: TRBJ1-1; clone_size: NA; v_call: TRBV29-1; cdr3_aa: CSVDEWMNTEAFF
j_call: TRBJ2-1; clone_size: NA; v_call: TRBV4-2; cdr3_aa: CASSQASGTGGLGNEQFF
j_call: TRBJ2-3; clone_size: NA; v_call: TRBV5-1; cdr3_aa: CASRGLAGSTDTQYF
j_call: TRBJ2-7; clone_size: once; v_call: TRBV2; cdr3_aa: CASSVGQHPYEQYF
j_call: TRBJ2-1; clone_size: NA; v_call: TRBV18; cdr3_aa: CASSPSNEQFF
j_call: TRBJ1-2; clone_size: NA; v_call: TRBV6-5; cdr3_aa: CASSDTRSGYTF
j_call: TRBJ2-2; clone_size: NA; v_call: TRBV18; cdr3_aa: CASSPRTDSGRAHSGELFF
j_call: TRBJ2-6; clone_size: once; v_call: TRBV14; cdr3_aa: CASSQDPPGGANVLTF
j_call: TRBJ2-1; clone_size: once; v_call: TRBV6-1; cdr3_aa: CASSGISGSYNEQFF
j_call: TRBJ2-7; clone_size: NA; v_call: TRBV5-4; cdr3_aa: CASSQPYPQDEQYF
j_call: TRBJ1-5; clone_size: NA; v_call: TRBV6-1; cdr3_aa: CASSATVSNQPQHF
j_call: TRBJ1-4; clone_size: NA; v_call: TRBV6-5; cdr3_aa: CASSYSGGGNEKLFF
j_call: TRBJ2-7; clone_size: NA; v_call: TRBV5-5; cdr3_aa: CASSLEVGTPYEQYF
j_call: TRBJ2-1; clone_size: once; v_call: TRBV30; cdr3_aa: CAWKQGSYNEQFF
j_call: TRBJ2-5; clone_size: NA; v_call: TRBV29-1; cdr3_aa: CSVEEGGETQYF
j_call: TRBJ1-5; clone_size: NA; v_call: TRBV6-6; cdr3_aa: CASSLDQPQHF
j_call: TRBJ2-1; clone_size: NA; v_call: TRBV19; cdr3_aa: CASSTSRGTYNEQFF
j_call: TRBJ1-5; clone_size: NA; v_call: TRBV20-1; cdr3_aa: CSASGNQPQHF
j_call: TRBJ2-7; clone_size: NA; v_call: TRBV5-1; cdr3_aa: CASSPRQGAINEQYF
j_call: TRBJ2-5; clone_size: NA; v_call: TRBV9; cdr3_aa: CASSVAGGRRETQYF
j_call: TRBJ1-2; clone_size: NA; v_call: TRBV6-5; cdr3_aa: CASSKQGYGYTF
j_call: TRBJ1-1; clone_size: NA; v_call: TRBV19; cdr3_aa: CASTQGGLEAFF
j_call: TRBJ1-1; clone_size: NA; v_call: TRBV29-1; cdr3_aa: CSVAFAGGNTEAFF
j_call: TRBJ2-1; clone_size: NA; v_call: TRBV19; cdr3_aa: CASSIGRNEQFF
j_call: TRBJ2-1; clone_size: NA; v_call: TRBV19; cdr3_aa: CASSRDSKPNEQFF